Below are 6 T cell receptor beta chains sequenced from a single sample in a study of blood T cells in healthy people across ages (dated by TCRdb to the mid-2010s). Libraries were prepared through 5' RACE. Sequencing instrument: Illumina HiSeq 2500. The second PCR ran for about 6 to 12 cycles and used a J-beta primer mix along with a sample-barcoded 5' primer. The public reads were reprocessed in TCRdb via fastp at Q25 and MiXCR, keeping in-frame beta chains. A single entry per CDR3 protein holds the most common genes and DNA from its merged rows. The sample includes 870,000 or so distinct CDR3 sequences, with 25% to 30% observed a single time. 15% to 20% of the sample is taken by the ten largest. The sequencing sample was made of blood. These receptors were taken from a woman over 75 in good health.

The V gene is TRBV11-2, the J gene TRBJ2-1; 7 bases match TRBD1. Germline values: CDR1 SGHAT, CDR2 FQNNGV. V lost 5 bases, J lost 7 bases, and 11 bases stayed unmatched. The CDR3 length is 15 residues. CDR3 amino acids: CASSPLTGERNEQFF. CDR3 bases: TGTGCCAGCAGCCCGCTAACAGGGGAACGAAATGAGCAGTTCTTC.

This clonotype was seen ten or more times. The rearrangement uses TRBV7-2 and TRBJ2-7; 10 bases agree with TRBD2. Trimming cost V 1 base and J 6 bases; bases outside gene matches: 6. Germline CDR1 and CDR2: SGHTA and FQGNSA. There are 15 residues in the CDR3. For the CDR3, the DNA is TGTGCCAGCAGCTTAGTCGTAGCGGGGGGCGGCGAGCAGTACTTC. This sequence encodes CASSLVVAGGGEQYF.

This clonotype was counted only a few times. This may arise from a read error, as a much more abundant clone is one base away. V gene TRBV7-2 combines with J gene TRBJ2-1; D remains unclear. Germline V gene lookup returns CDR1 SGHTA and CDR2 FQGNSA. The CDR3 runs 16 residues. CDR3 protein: CASSSFRVQRDNEQLF. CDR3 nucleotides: TGTGCCAGCAGCAGTTTTAGGGTACAAAGAGACAATGAGCAGTTATTC.

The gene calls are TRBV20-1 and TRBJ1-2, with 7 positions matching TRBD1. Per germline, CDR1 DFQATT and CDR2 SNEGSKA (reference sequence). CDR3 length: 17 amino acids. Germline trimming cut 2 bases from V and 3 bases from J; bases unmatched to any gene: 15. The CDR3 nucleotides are TGCAGTGCTAGACATCGGACAGGTGGGGGAGGTTACTATGGCTACACCTTC. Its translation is CSARHRTGGGGYYGYTF.

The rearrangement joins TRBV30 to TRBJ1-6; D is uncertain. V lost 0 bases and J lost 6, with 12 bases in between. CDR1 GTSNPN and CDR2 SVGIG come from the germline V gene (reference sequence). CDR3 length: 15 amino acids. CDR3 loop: CAWSVRGLVNSPLHF. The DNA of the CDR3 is TGTGCCTGGAGTGTACGCGGACTGGTTAATTCACCCCTCCACTTT. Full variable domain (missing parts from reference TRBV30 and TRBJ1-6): SQTIHQWPATLVQPVGSPLSLECTVEGTSNPNLYWYRQAAGRGLQLLFYSVGIGQISSEVPQNLSASRPQDRQFILSSKKLLLSDSGFYLCAWSVRGLVNSPLHFGNGTRLTVT.

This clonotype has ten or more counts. CDR3 DNA: TGTGCCAGCAGCCAAGGGATGGGCGGGGTGAGTCAGTATTTT. This encodes CASSQGMGGVSQYF. The V and J genes are TRBV3-1 and TRBJ2-3, with D maybe TRBD2 (6 bases). Germline-derived CDR1 and CDR2 are LGHDT and YNNKEL (reference sequence). V was pared by 1 base and J by 12 bases, with 17 bases between. The CDR3 runs 14 residues.